The subject of this entry is one T cell receptor beta chain. Its matching antigen is unknown. The sample's treatment: about 20 received Ad26.COV2.S at low or high dose, single or two shots; several received placebo; per-sample allocation not given. Day 63 after the first injection of vaccine or placebo was the sampling time. This sample stems from a study of Ad26.COV2.S vaccination and SARS-CoV-2 variants. For the study at large: Intramuscularly, Ad26.COV2.S was given either once or twice, 56 days apart. Whole-study results and caveats: Those who received the vaccine showed greater spike-specific TCR breadth than those given placebo.

Germline lookup yields CDR1 KGHDR and CDR2 SFDVKD. V lost 1 base and J 8 bases, leaving 14 bases between the germline ends. This CDR3 region has 15 residues. Assay used: immunoSEQ multiplex PCR; TCRdb lists only in-frame clones, some missing. This table has around 300,000 clones, around 88% appearing once. This sequence was found in a person between 18 and 60 years old who received the Ad26.COV2.S COVID-19 vaccine or a placebo. The chain joins TRBV24-1 to TRBJ2-1; D call uncertain. Here the sequenced sample was peripheral blood, taken in a trial of Ad26.COV2.S vaccine versus placebo. CDR3 loop: CATSDFGLARHEQFF. The CDR3 DNA is TGTGCCACCAGTGATTTCGGGCTCGCAAGGCATGAGCAGTTCTTC.